These 31 T cell receptor beta chains were all obtained from the same sample, sequenced in a study of identical twins. Each CDR3 protein is one row after TCRdb ran MiXCR on the 5' RACE reads. The sample shows 400,000 to 550,000 distinct CDR3 sequences, around 20% of them seen only once. These data were also filed under a second study, of T cells expressing NK-cell markers.

The sequenced sample was CD4+ T cells sorted from blood. These receptors all come from a woman between 18 and 29 years old in good health.

A few counts support this clonotype. CDR3 nucleotides: TGCAGTGCTAGTTCACATGGGTACAATGAGCAGTTCTTC. It yields the protein CSASSHGYNEQFF. This chain connects TRBV20-1 to TRBJ2-1; D unresolved. Germline values: CDR1 DFQATT, CDR2 SNEGSKA (reference sequence). The CDR3 runs to 13 residues. V was trimmed by 3 bases and J by 4 bases, leaving 10 bases between them.

This clonotype has more than one count but fewer than ten. The chain combines TRBV6-1 with TRBJ2-3, with 9 bases lining up with TRBD1. V dropped 6 bases and J dropped 10; count of bases not matched to a gene: 14. Germline assignment: CDR1 MNHNS and CDR2 SASEGT. CDR3 size: 15 residues. CDR3 sequence reads: CASRQPGQGFAAQYF. The CDR3 DNA reads as TGTGCCAGCAGACAACCGGGACAGGGCTTTGCGGCGCAGTATTTT.

The chain has TRBV12-3 or TRBV12-4 and TRBJ2-3, with D maybe TRBD2 (5 bases). Trimming pared 3 bases from V and 2 bases from J, leaving 21 bases between. The CDR3 extends over 18 amino acids. CDR3 loop: CASSFKELLARPTDTQYF. The CDR3 DNA follows: TGTGCCAGCAGTTTCAAGGAACTTCTAGCACGGCCCACAGATACGCAGTATTTT.

This sequence joins TRBV25-1 and TRBJ2-3; maybe TRBD2 (6 bases). CDR3 length: 15 amino acids. Germline V lookup: CDR1 MGHDK, CDR2 SYGVNS. V lost 4 bases to trimming and J lost 1 base, with 12 bases between them. CDR3 nucleotide sequence: TGTGCCAGCAGTGGCGGGACGGGACGCACAGATACGCAGTATTTT. This codes for CASSGGTGRTDTQYF.

This clonotype has ten or more counts. This chain links TRBV20-1 with TRBJ1-2; D is possibly TRBD1 (5 bases). Germline assignment: CDR1 DFQATT and CDR2 SNEGSKA (reference sequence). Trimming cost V 1 base and J 8 bases, with 14 bases left between them. CDR3 size: 13 residues. DNA of the CDR3: TGCAGTGCTAGAGGTCCGGGACTCGAGGGCTACACCTTC. It yields the protein CSARGPGLEGYTF.

The chain employs TRBV9 and TRBJ2-1; 7 bases line up with TRBD2. CDR1 is SGDLS, CDR2 YYNGEE, per germline. There are 15 residues in the CDR3. V lost 2 bases to trimming and J lost 5 bases; unmatched junction nucleotides: 7. CDR3 coding DNA: TGTGCCAGCAGCGTTGCCGGGACTACCCACAATGAGCAGTTCTTC. Encoded protein: CASSVAGTTHNEQFF.

This clonotype was seen a few times. The chain links TRBV18 to TRBJ2-7; D unclear. Germline-derived CDR1 and CDR2 are KGHSH and LQKENI. With 2 bases removed from V and 4 bases from J, the gap between germline ends came to 9 bases. This CDR3 comprises 13 residues. The CDR3 region has the DNA TGTGCCAGCTCACCAACCAGGAGTTACGAGCAGTACTTC. Amino acid sequence: CASSPTRSYEQYF.

The chain uses TRBV6-1 and TRBJ1-5, with no clear D. The V end was cut by 6 bases, the J end by 0 bases, with 6 bases between. The CDR3 totals 13 residues. CDR1 MNHNS and CDR2 SASEGT come from the germline V gene. The CDR3 bases are TGTGCCAGCAGACTGGATAGCAATCAGCCCCAGCATTTT. This translates into CASRLDSNQPQHF.

This chain links TRBV12-3 or TRBV12-4 with TRBJ1-6, with D maybe TRBD1 (5 bases). V lost 0 bases and J 10 bases, leaving 10 bases between the germline ends. This CDR3 contains 14 residues. CDR3: CASSLAREGSPLHF. CDR3 nucleotides: TGTGCCAGCAGTTTAGCGCGAGAGGGGTCACCCCTCCACTTT.

The chain joins TRBV27 to TRBJ1-1, with no clear D. Germline CDR1 is MNHEY and CDR2 is SMNVEV (reference sequence). CDR3 length: 14 residues. The germline V and J ends were trimmed by 6 bases and 12 bases, with 23 bases remaining between them. CDR3 residues: CASRAASSVGRTFF. The DNA for the CDR3 is TGTGCCAGCAGAGCCGCCTCCTCTGTGGGGAGGACTTTCTTT.

The chain couples TRBV20-1 to TRBJ1-1; no clear D gene. Looked up from germline, CDR1 is DFQATT and CDR2 is SNEGSKA (reference sequence). The CDR3 contains 12 residues. Between the trimmed V and J ends, which lost 2 bases and 7 bases, there was a span of 11 bases. CDR3 region: CSARFGGNEAFF. In nucleotides, the CDR3 is TGCAGTGCTAGATTTGGAGGGAATGAAGCTTTCTTT.

This clonotype was seen only a few times. The chain joins TRBV20-1 to TRBJ1-4; no firm D call. The germline gives CDR1 DFQATT, CDR2 SNEGSKA (reference sequence). CDR3 length: 13 amino acids. V gave up 2 bases and J gave up 3 bases, with 7 bases separating them. CDR3 DNA sequence: TGCAGTGCTAGAAGGCAACCTAATGAAAAACTGTTTTTT. Translation gives CSARRQPNEKLFF.

This clonotype turned up a few times. The V call is TRBV20-1, the J call TRBJ2-7; no reliable D call. The ends were cut back, 3 bases at V and 6 bases at J, with 15 bases in the middle. Per the germline V gene, CDR1 is DFQATT and CDR2 is SNEGSKA (reference sequence). CDR3 size: 13 residues. CDR3 DNA: TGCAGTGCTAGTCCAGACCCAACACGCGAGCAGTACTTC. Translating gives CSASPDPTREQYF.

This chain joins TRBV20-1 and TRBJ1-6, with TRBD1 matching over 7 bases. The CDR3 sequence is 16 residues long. After removal of 1 base from V and 7 bases from J, the junction contained 10 bases not matched to a gene. The germline V gene has CDR1 DFQATT and CDR2 SNEGSKA (reference sequence). CDR3 DNA: TGCAGTGCTAGAGGTTTCCACGGGACAGAGAATTCACCCCTCCACTTT. This codes for CSARGFHGTENSPLHF.

This chain uses TRBV2 with TRBJ1-1; 10 bases are a match to TRBD1. CDR3 length: 14 residues. Losses at the gene ends were 10 bases for V and 2 bases for J; bases not matched to a gene: 7. CDR1 is SNHLY and CDR2 is FYNNEI in the germline V gene. CDR3 DNA sequence: TGTGCCAAATCTAAGACAGGGGGCAACACTGAAGCTTTCTTT. This gives the protein CAKSKTGGNTEAFF.

This clonotype was counted a few times. This chain uses TRBV12-3 or TRBV12-4 with TRBJ1-2, with unresolved D. This CDR3 has 15 residues. The ends were cut back, 2 bases at V and 4 bases at J, with 14 bases in the middle. Here the CDR3 DNA reads TGTGCCAGCAGTTTAAAGGCCCCGGCCGGCTATGGCTACACCTTC. Its translation is CASSLKAPAGYGYTF.

The chain recombines TRBV4-3 with TRBJ1-6; a possible D gene is TRBD1 (5 bases). Germline V lookup: CDR1 LGHNA, CDR2 YSLEER. V was trimmed by 0 bases and J by 9 bases, leaving 15 bases between them. CDR3 length: 16 residues. The CDR3: CASSQDLGGTGSPLHF. The CDR3 DNA sequence: TGCGCCAGCAGCCAAGATTTGGGAGGGACTGGTTCACCCCTCCACTTT.

The V call is TRBV5-8, the J call TRBJ2-1; the match to TRBD2 covers 9 bases. This CDR3 contains 15 residues. The trim removed 2 bases at V and 9 bases at J, leaving 9 bases unmatched. Germline V gene data show CDR1 as SGHTS and CDR2 as YDEGEE. The CDR3 is CASSFRSGGKVEQFF. As DNA, the CDR3 is TGTGCCAGCAGCTTCAGAAGCGGGGGGAAGGTTGAGCAGTTCTTC.

In this sample, this clonotype turned up a few times. The rearrangement joins TRBV5-1 to TRBJ1-1; tentative D call: TRBD1 (6 bases). The V end was cut by 4 bases, the J end by 6 bases, with 10 bases between. Germline V gene sequence: CDR1 SGHRS, CDR2 YFSETQ. The CDR3 loop spans 12 amino acids. DNA of the CDR3: TGCGCCAGCAGCATCAGGGGTGCTGAAGCTTTCTTT. As protein: CASSIRGAEAFF.

In this sample, this clonotype turned up a few times. The chain uses TRBV6-6 and TRBJ1-2, with D tentatively TRBD1 (6 bases). Germline V gives CDR1 MNHNY, CDR2 SVGAGI (reference sequence). The CDR3 contains 13 residues. V was trimmed by 6 bases and J by 7 bases, leaving 15 bases between them. The CDR3 loop is CASRDSGTPGYTF. Written as DNA, the CDR3 is TGTGCCAGCAGGGACAGCGGCACCCCTGGCTACACCTTC.

This clonotype was counted only a few times. The CDR3 is CASSLLWGGGSPLHF. DNA of the CDR3: TGTGCCAGCAGTTTGTTGTGGGGAGGAGGTTCACCCCTCCACTTT. V usage is TRBV12-3 or TRBV12-4 and J usage is TRBJ1-6, with D uncertain. The CDR3 has 15 amino acids. The V gene lost 3 bases and the J gene lost 9 bases, with 15 bases spanning the gap.

The chain carries TRBV29-1 and TRBJ1-1; D remains unclear. The V gene lost 7 bases and the J gene lost 3 bases, with 12 bases spanning the gap. The CDR3 consists of 12 residues. Per the germline V gene, CDR1 is SQVTM and CDR2 is ANQGSEA. In DNA, the CDR3 is TGCAGCGCTGGAAGGTCTTACACTGAAGCTTTCTTT. Translation gives CSAGRSYTEAFF.

This chain uses TRBV20-1 with TRBJ2-7, with D possibly matching TRBD2 (7 bases). The germline gives CDR1 DFQATT, CDR2 SNEGSKA (reference sequence). The V and J ends lost 6 bases and 6 bases respectively, with 12 bases between them. The CDR3 extends over 11 amino acids. The CDR3 spells CSAGRGAEQYF. The CDR3, as DNA: TGCAGTGCCGGTCGGGGGGCCGAGCAGTACTTC.

The sample holds a few counts of this clonotype. This chain joins TRBV4-3 and TRBJ2-4; 9 bases line up with TRBD1. The ends lost 5 bases at V and 2 bases at J; junction bases unmatched: 4. The germline V gene encodes CDR1 LGHNA and CDR2 YSLEER. The CDR3 totals 15 residues. DNA of the CDR3: TGCGCCAGCAGCGCGGACAGGGGATCCAAAAACATTCAGTACTTC. Protein: CASSADRGSKNIQYF.

In this sample, this clonotype turned up a few times. The DNA for the CDR3 is TGTGCCAGCAGTTTAAAGACCTACGCTACCCTAGCGGGAGGCGTTTACAATGAGCAGTTCTTC. As protein: CASSLKTYATLAGGVYNEQFF. V is TRBV12-3 or TRBV12-4 and J is TRBJ2-1, with 11 bases lining up with TRBD2. After removal of 2 bases from V and 4 bases from J, the junction contained 19 bases not matched to a gene. The CDR3 runs 21 residues.

The CDR3 region has the DNA TGCGCCAGCAGCTTGGAGGGCTATAATTCACCCCTCCACTTT. Protein product: CASSLEGYNSPLHF. V usage is TRBV5-1 and J usage is TRBJ1-6; D is unresolved. This CDR3 is built from 14 residues. V was cut by 0 bases and J by 3 bases, with 4 bases left in between. Germline values: CDR1 SGHRS, CDR2 YFSETQ.

There are a few counts of this clonotype. The V call is TRBV20-1, the J call TRBJ2-3, with TRBD2 matching 12 bases. This CDR3 is 17 amino acids long. The V segment lost 0 bases and the J segment 4 bases; nucleotides outside the gene matches: 8. Germline CDR1 is DFQATT and CDR2 is SNEGSKA (reference sequence). The CDR3: CSARDRKTSGSSDTQYF. The CDR3 coding sequence is TGCAGTGCTAGAGATCGAAAGACTAGCGGGAGTTCAGATACGCAGTATTTT.

The chain uses TRBV11-2 and TRBJ2-7; 8 bases map to TRBD2. The CDR3 consists of 14 residues. Trimming at V came to 6 bases and at J to 2 bases, leaving 6 bases not matched to a gene. The V gene's germline CDR1 is SGHAT and CDR2 FQNNGV. In DNA, the CDR3 is TGTGCCAGCAGGGCCGCTAGCGGGCCCTACGAGCAGTACTTC. This sequence encodes CASRAASGPYEQYF.

The V gene is TRBV29-1, the J gene TRBJ1-2; D gene uncertain. Looked up from germline, CDR1 is SQVTM and CDR2 is ANQGSEA. The CDR3 is made up of 12 amino acids. Trimming left V 3 bases short and J 4 bases short, with 9 bases between. Written as DNA, the CDR3 is TGCAGCGTTGACAGGACCCTCTATGGCTACACCTTC. This sequence encodes CSVDRTLYGYTF. The full variable domain, with the rest looked up from reference TRBV29-1 and TRBJ1-2, is SAVISQKPSRDICQRGTSLTIQCQVDSQVTMMFWYRQQPGQSLTLIATANQGSEATYESGFVIDKFPISRPNLTFSTLTVSNMSPEDSSIYLCSVDRTLYGYTFGSGTRLTVV.

Many counts were recorded for this clonotype. V and J are TRBV12-3 or TRBV12-4 and TRBJ1-1, with D uncertain. V was pared by 8 bases and J by 4 bases, with 14 bases between. The CDR3 sequence is 13 residues long. CDR3 residues: CASRTRLGTEAFF. In DNA, the CDR3 is TGTGCCAGCCGAACTCGGCTGGGCACTGAAGCTTTCTTT.

V is TRBV6-2 or TRBV6-3 and J is TRBJ2-1; D uncertain. The CDR3 has 21 amino acids. V lost 0 bases and J lost 0, with 24 bases in between. Per germline, CDR1 MNHEY and CDR2 SVGEGT. The CDR3 here is CASSYSFMAGLGRSSYNEQFF. CDR3 sequence (DNA): TGTGCCAGCAGTTACTCTTTTATGGCCGGGTTAGGGCGGAGCTCCTACAATGAGCAGTTCTTC.